The rows below give T cell receptor beta chains drawn from one sample of a study of shared clonotypes between healthy human individuals. The assay was immunoSEQ multiplex PCR, and TCRdb's table has in-frame clones only and misses some. The data contain 2,500,000 or so clones, over 85% of them singletons. The source material was naive CD4+ T cells from PBMCs. These receptor sequences come from a man aged 18 to 35 in good health. Some clones in this sample may be carry-over from other donors' samples. CDR3s include the opening cysteine and the closing phenylalanine or tryptophan. The order of the fields is D gene, J gene, V gene, clone size, CDR3 DNA, CDR3 protein. D genes are given only for firm matches. The size entry is marked missing in some rows and otherwise reads once, few, many or a size class.

NA TRBJ2-1 TRBV7-9 NA TGTGCCAGCAGCCCTACCCTGGATGGGGGGACCTACAATGAGCAGTTCTTC CASSPTLDGGTYNEQFF
TRBD1 TRBJ2-2 TRBV4-1 NA TGCGCCAGCAGCCATCCCCGGGACAGGAGCCCCGGGGAGCTGTTTTTT CASSHPRDRSPGELFF
TRBD1 TRBJ1-1 TRBV6-1 NA TGTGCCAGCCGGGACAGGGATTTATTGAACACTGAAGCTTTCTTT CASRDRDLLNTEAFF
NA TRBJ1-4 TRBV5-1 NA TGCGCCAGCAGCGGAAACGTAGCAACTAATGAAAAACTGTTTTTT CASSGNVATNEKLFF
NA TRBJ2-7 TRBV28 NA TGTGCCAGCAGTTATGGGGCAGGGCCGCCCTCCTACGAGCAGTACTTC CASSYGAGPPSYEQYF
NA TRBJ1-2 TRBV6-5 NA TGTGCCAGCAGTTACGGAAATTGGGGGTGGAGCTACACCTTC CASSYGNWGWSYTF
NA TRBJ2-4 TRBV27 NA TGTGCCAGCAGTTTATCCACAGCCAGCAAAAACATTCAGTACTTC CASSLSTASKNIQYF
NA TRBJ2-7 TRBV7-9 NA TGTGCCAGCAGCTCCCCCCAGGCCTCTAGGGGCTACGAGCAGTACTTC CASSSPQASRGYEQYF
NA TRBJ2-6 TRBV14 NA TGTGCCAGCAGCCAAGAAAGGCCCTCTGGGGCCAACGTCCTGACTTTC CASSQERPSGANVLTF
NA TRBJ2-1 TRBV5-4 NA TGTGCCAGCAGCTTGCTCGGCGCAGGGCGCAATGAGCAGTTCTTC CASSLLGAGRNEQFF
TRBD1 TRBJ2-7 TRBV27 NA TGTGCCAGCAGTTTACGGGACAGGGCCTACGAGCAGTACTTC CASSLRDRAYEQYF
NA TRBJ2-7 TRBV28 NA TGTGCCAGCAGCTGGACGGACGAGCAGTACTTC CASSWTDEQYF
NA TRBJ2-3 TRBV27 NA TGTGCCAGCAGTACCCCAGAGGGGGGAGCGAGGGATACGCAGTATTTT CASSTPEGGARDTQYF
NA TRBJ2-7 TRBV11-2 NA TGTGCCAGCAGAGACGCCAGGGATCCCTACGAGCAGTACTTC CASRDARDPYEQYF
NA TRBJ2-7 TRBV27 once TGTGCCAGCAGTCGGGGGACAGTAACCTACGAGCAGTACTTC CASSRGTVTYEQYF
NA TRBJ2-3 TRBV7-3 once TGTGCCAGCAGCTCCGGGGCACCCACAGATACGCAGTATTTT CASSSGAPTDTQYF
NA TRBJ1-1 TRBV6-1 NA TGTGCCATCAGAGGGGGGTTGAACACTGAAGCTTTCTTT CAIRGGLNTEAFF